The source of this T cell receptor (beta chain) is a study of identical twins. Study findings and constraints: Clonotypes of the beta chain that were abundant in cord blood carried fewer insertions (memory repertoires showed none). Findings depended on cross-sectional statistics rather than tracking the same donors.

Each CDR3 protein gets one entry after TCRdb re-called the 5' RACE reads with MiXCR. Of some 500,000 distinct CDR3 sequences in the sample, 14% are singletons; the top ten hold about 0.53%. The CDR3 runs 15 residues. From germline, CDR1 is LGHDT and CDR2 YNNKEL (reference sequence). Deletions cut 10 bases from V and 0 bases from J, with 16 bases between. Comment on this clonotype: Antigen unknown.

Healthy Caucasians, and only they, were the donors. These same records also appear under a second study, on yellow fever vaccine responses in identical twins.

Sequencing input: CD4+ T cells sorted from blood. The chain carries TRBV3-1 and TRBJ2-4; tentative D call: TRBD1 (6 bases). This sequence originates from a woman under 30 in good health. CDR3: CATNRARLAKNIQYF. CDR3 in DNA: TGTGCCACCAACAGGGCCAGACTAGCCAAAAACATTCAGTACTTC.